Below are 14 T cell receptor beta chains sequenced from a single sample in a study of T-cell reconstitution after alpha-beta-depleted transplantation in children. It was with unique molecular identifiers that the TCRbeta library was prepared. TCRdb re-derived calls from the PCR reads in MiXCR, one entry per CDR3 protein. Of 190,000 or so distinct CDR3 sequences listed, 14% to 15% are singletons. Specimen: PBMCs from the stem cell graft donor, collected from the stem cell graft. These receptors all stem from a human donor who donated a stem cell graft to a child with acute lymphoblastic leukemia.

This clonotype was counted ten times or more. V gene TRBV28 combines with J gene TRBJ2-5; D is perhaps TRBD1 (6 bases). Trimming stripped 2 bases from V and 4 bases from J, with 11 bases between. The CDR3 is made up of 14 amino acids. From germline, CDR1 is MDHEN and CDR2 SYDVKM. The CDR3 is CASSLLTGAETQYF. For the CDR3, the DNA is TGTGCCAGCAGTTTACTGACAGGTGCAGAGACCCAGTACTTC.

In its sample, this clonotype was seen many times. The chain couples TRBV20-1 to TRBJ2-7; weak D call: TRBD2 (5 bases). Germline V CDR1 and CDR2: DFQATT, SNEGSKA (reference sequence). The V end was cut by 5 bases, the J end by 6 bases, with 11 bases between. This CDR3 has 11 amino acids. CDR3 protein: CSAGPDFEQYF. The CDR3 DNA follows: TGCAGTGCTGGGCCGGACTTCGAGCAGTACTTC.

The rearrangement joins TRBV5-6 to TRBJ1-6; D is ambiguous. Between the trimmed V and J ends, which lost 4 bases and 6 bases, there was a span of 11 bases. Germline V gene lookup returns CDR1 SGHDT and CDR2 YYEEEE. The CDR3 length is 14 residues. The CDR3 bases are TGTGCCAGCAGCCTCGGACCACTTAATTCACCCCTCCACTTT. Protein sequence: CASSLGPLNSPLHF.

This rearrangement joins TRBV11-1 to TRBJ2-1, with 7 nucleotides matching TRBD2. The CDR3 is 19 amino acids. Per germline, CDR1 SGHAT and CDR2 FQDESV (reference sequence). V shed 0 bases, J shed 0 bases, and the junction held 11 bases outside the gene matches. The CDR3 loop reads CASSLARLVSGGSYNEQFF. The CDR3 region has the DNA TGTGCCAGCAGCTTAGCCCGCCTAGTATCGGGAGGCTCCTACAATGAGCAGTTCTTC.

In its sample, this clonotype was seen many times. The chain carries TRBV7-9 and TRBJ1-2; no definite D call. V lost 3 bases and J 8 bases, leaving 10 bases between the germline ends. The CDR3 is made up of 12 amino acids. The germline gives CDR1 SEHNR, CDR2 FQNEAQ (reference sequence). CDR3 residues: CASSFPRSGYTF. In nucleotides, the CDR3 is TGTGCCAGCAGCTTCCCAAGGAGCGGCTACACCTTC.

The chain combines TRBV12-3 or TRBV12-4 with TRBJ2-3, with D possibly TRBD2 on 6 matching bases. The V end lost 2 bases, the J end lost 0 bases, and 9 bases lay between the germline ends. CDR3 length: 15 amino acids. The DNA of the CDR3 is TGTGCCAGCAGTTTACGCGGGAAAAGCACAGATACGCAGTATTTT. It codes for CASSLRGKSTDTQYF.

This clonotype was picked up many times. This chain links TRBV20-1 with TRBJ2-3; 12 positions agree with TRBD2. Per germline, CDR1 DFQATT and CDR2 SNEGSKA (reference sequence). V shed 5 bases, J shed 6 bases, and the junction held 9 bases outside the gene matches. The CDR3 totals 15 residues. Written as DNA, the CDR3 is TGCAGTGCTGCCCGGACTAGCGGGGTCACCGATACGCAGTATTTT. Its translation is CSAARTSGVTDTQYF.

There are many counts of this clonotype. This rearrangement joins TRBV20-1 to TRBJ2-7, with D possibly being TRBD2 (7 bases). The CDR3 is 16 amino acids. V lost 3 bases to trimming and J lost 3 bases, with 21 bases between them. Germline CDR1 DFQATT, CDR2 SNEGSKA (reference sequence). The CDR3 nucleotides read TGCAGTGCTAGGGCCTTGGGGGCGGGAGTACTCTACGAGCAGTACTTC. It translates to CSARALGAGVLYEQYF.

In the case of this clonotype: This likely traces to a read error, being one base from a far larger clone. The rearrangement links TRBV27 to TRBJ2-1, with TRBD2 matching 11 bases. Germline-derived CDR1 and CDR2 are MNHEY and SMNVEV (reference sequence). The CDR3 is 15 residues long. The CDR3 DNA reads TGTGCCAGCAGTCTTGGACTAGCGGGCTACTATGAGCAGTTCTTC. Protein sequence: CASSLGLAGYYEQFF.

This sequence joins TRBV3-1 and TRBJ1-1; D might be TRBD1 (5 bases). V was pared by 6 bases and J by 5 bases, with 13 bases between. Germline assignment: CDR1 LGHDT and CDR2 YNNKEL (reference sequence). The CDR3 length is 13 residues. The CDR3: CASSDGASTEAFF. The CDR3 bases are TGTGCCAGCAGTGATGGGGCTTCGACTGAAGCTTTCTTT.

V is TRBV5-1 and J is TRBJ2-5; the match to TRBD2 covers 9 bases. Trimming removed 5 bases from V and 5 bases from J; junction bases left unmatched: 13. The CDR3 is made up of 16 amino acids. The germline CDR1 and CDR2 sequences are SGHRS and YFSETQ. CDR3 DNA: TGCGCCAGCAGAGAATGGCGGGAGGGCCAAGCGGAGACCCAGTACTTC. Protein: CASREWREGQAETQYF.

This clonotype was detected a few times. The chain couples TRBV19 to TRBJ2-1, with D perhaps being TRBD1 or TRBD2 (7 bases each). The CDR3 spans 17 residues. V dropped 1 base and J dropped 6 bases, with 19 bases sitting between them. CDR1 and CDR2 from the germline V gene are LNHDA and SQIVND (reference sequence). In DNA form, the CDR3 reads TGTGCCAGTAGTATAGCCAGGGGGGGGGTGGGTCGCAATGAGCAGTTCTTC. Its protein is CASSIARGGVGRNEQFF. Based on the CDR3 plus reference TRBV19 and TRBJ2-1, the full variable domain is DGGITQSPKYLFRKEGQNVTLSCEQNLNHDAMYWYRQDPGQGLRLIYYSQIVNDFQKGDIAEGYSVSREKKESFPLTVTSAQKNPTAFYLCASSIARGGVGRNEQFFGPGTRLTVL.

With respect to this clonotype: A much larger clone differs by one base, so this may be a read error. The rearrangement uses TRBV24-1 and TRBJ2-1, with TRBD2 identical over 7 bases. Losses at the gene ends were 7 bases for V and 7 bases for J; bases not matched to a gene: 12. Germline CDR1 and CDR2: KGHDR and SFDVKD. CDR3 length equals 15 residues. As DNA, the CDR3 is TGTGCCACCAGGGCCCGGCTAGCGGTAGAGAATGAGCAGTTCTTC. This sequence encodes CATRARLAVENEQFF.

This clonotype has at least ten counts. For the CDR3, the DNA is TGTGCCATCAGAGAGGCAGGAACGAACACCGGGGAGCTGTTTTTT. Translating it yields CAIREAGTNTGELFF. V gene TRBV10-3 combines with J gene TRBJ2-2; D gene ambiguous. V lost 6 bases and J 0 bases, leaving 11 bases between the germline ends. The germline V gene has CDR1 ENHRY and CDR2 SYGVKD. The CDR3 consists of 15 residues.